Each of the 20 T cell receptor beta chains below was sequenced from the same sample in a study of lymphopenia after photon versus proton radiotherapy. Clones were sequenced by immunoSEQ multiplex PCR, and TCRdb holds only the in-frame ones, with some missing. The sample records roughly 45,000 clones, 85% to 90% being singletons. This material consisted of peripheral blood, taken from a patient treated with photon-based radiotherapy. The receptor source for this set is a man aged 40-49 years with gastric cancer.

V is TRBV4-3 and J is TRBJ1-1; D is unresolved. The V gene lost 2 bases and the J gene lost 1 base, with 14 bases spanning the gap. This CDR3 has 16 amino acids. Germline CDR1 and CDR2: LGHNA and YSLEER. In nucleotides, the CDR3 is TGCGCCAGCAGCCAATCTGAAGGGTTTCCGAACACTGAAGCTTTCTTT. Amino acid sequence: CASSQSEGFPNTEAFF.

The gene calls are TRBV6-6 and TRBJ1-5; weak D call: TRBD1 (6 bases). V was shortened by 7 bases and J by 7 bases, with 20 bases between the two germline ends. The V gene's germline CDR1 is MNHNY and CDR2 SVGAGI (reference sequence). The CDR3 runs 15 residues. The CDR3 region is CASNLQGGGGQPQHF. As DNA, the CDR3 is TGTGCCAGCAACCTACAGGGCGGCGGAGGGCAGCCCCAGCATTTT.

This chain links TRBV28 with TRBJ1-2; D may be TRBD1 (5 bases). Trimming stripped 1 base from V and 8 bases from J, with 14 bases between. The germline V gene has CDR1 MDHEN and CDR2 SYDVKM. This CDR3 spans 14 amino acids. The CDR3 protein is CASSLYVREKGYTF. CDR3 nucleotides: TGTGCCAGCAGTTTATATGTCAGGGAGAAAGGCTACACCTTC.

The chain carries TRBV9 and TRBJ2-2; 7 bases agree with TRBD2. The CDR3 runs 16 residues. Germline V lookup: CDR1 SGDLS, CDR2 YYNGEE. V was clipped by 1 base and J by 5 bases; unmatched bases: 8. The CDR3 DNA reads as TGTGCCAGCAGCGTAAGAGGACTAGGGAAAACCGGGGAGCTGTTTTTT. Translation gives CASSVRGLGKTGELFF.

This clone was counted only a few times. The J gene is TRBJ2-3, the V gene TRBV30; unclear D gene. Germline CDR1 and CDR2: GTSNPN and SVGIG (reference sequence). The CDR3 sequence is 11 residues long. CDR3 nucleotides: TGTGGGTACGGACCCTTTGATACGCAGTATTTT. Translated, it gives CGYGPFDTQYF. The whole variable domain, filled in from reference TRBV30 and TRBJ2-3, reads SQTIHQWPATLVQPVGSPLSLECTVEGTSNPNLYWYRQAAGRGLQLLFYSVGIGQISSEVPQNLSASRPQDRQFILSSKKLLLSDSGFYLCGYGPFDTQYFGPGTRLTVL.

The chain has TRBV11-2 and TRBJ2-1; tentative D call: TRBD2 (5 bases). The CDR3 length is 12 residues. From germline, CDR1 is SGHAT and CDR2 FQNNGV. The V end lost 0 bases, the J end lost 9 bases, and 6 bases lay between the germline ends. In DNA form, the CDR3 reads TGTGCCAGCAGCTTAGAAGGAGGTGAGCAGTTCTTC. Protein product: CASSLEGGEQFF.

This clone occurred a few times. The V call is TRBV5-1, the J call TRBJ1-1; D gene unclear. The V end was cut by 4 bases, the J end by 7 bases, with 17 bases between. CDR3 length: 14 residues. Per germline, CDR1 SGHRS and CDR2 YFSETQ. CDR3 coding DNA: TGCGCCAGCAGCCCCCTCGAGGTGGTTGGTGAAGCTTTCTTT. This codes for CASSPLEVVGEAFF.

The rearrangement links TRBV14 to TRBJ2-2, with D unclear. V lost 1 base and J 9 bases, leaving 12 bases between the germline ends. Germline CDR1 SGHDN, CDR2 FVKESK. This CDR3 has 14 residues. The CDR3 nucleotides are TGTGCCAGCAGCCAAGGGCAGTACGACCGGGAGCTGTTTTTT. It yields the protein CASSQGQYDRELFF.

On this clone itself: At one end the junction does not follow the germline gene, possibly because of a read error. This chain links TRBV14 with TRBJ2-3; 7 nucleotides align to TRBD1. CDR3 length: 14 amino acids. Per the germline V gene, CDR1 is SGHDN and CDR2 is FVKESK. The CDR3, as DNA: TGTGTCAGCAGCCGACAGGGCTTCACAGATACGCAGTATTTT. Protein sequence: CVSSRQGFTDTQYF.

The J gene is TRBJ2-3, the V gene TRBV5-6; D is perhaps TRBD1 (5 bases). Germline lookup yields CDR1 SGHDT and CDR2 YYEEEE. The V and J ends lost 4 bases and 1 base respectively, with 7 bases between them. There are 13 residues in the CDR3. CDR3 amino acids: CASSQTGTDTQYF. CDR3 coding DNA: TGTGCCAGCAGCCAGACAGGCACAGATACGCAGTATTTT.

The rearrangement uses TRBV29-1 and TRBJ2-3, with 8 bases lining up with TRBD1. The CDR3 is made up of 16 amino acids. V was clipped by 4 bases and J by 1 base; unmatched bases: 10. The germline V gene has CDR1 SQVTM and CDR2 ANQGSEA. The CDR3 DNA reads as TGCAGCGTTGGGAGGCCAACAGGGGGAGGCACAGATACGCAGTATTTT. This translates into CSVGRPTGGGTDTQYF.

The rearrangement joins TRBV5-4 to TRBJ1-6; D might be TRBD1 (6 bases). CDR3 size: 14 residues. The germline gives CDR1 SGHNT, CDR2 YYREEE (reference sequence). Trimming removed 4 bases from V and 7 bases from J, with 12 bases in between. This CDR3 reads CASSVKQGNSPLHF. CDR3 in DNA: TGTGCCAGCAGCGTGAAACAGGGAAATTCACCCCTCCACTTT. Full variable domain (missing parts from reference TRBV5-4 and TRBJ1-6): ETGVTQSPTHLIKTRGQQVTLRCSSQSGHNTVSWYQQALGQGPQFIFQYYREEENGRGNFPPRFSGLQFPNYSSELNVNALELDDSALYLCASSVKQGNSPLHFGNGTRLTVT.

The chain uses TRBV30 and TRBJ2-4, with 9 bases identical to TRBD1. The trim removed 3 bases at V and 2 bases at J, leaving 5 bases unmatched. The CDR3 sequence is 15 residues long. The germline V gene encodes CDR1 GTSNPN and CDR2 SVGIG (reference sequence). The CDR3, as DNA: TGTGCCTGGAGCCCAGGGACAGGGACCAAAAACATTCAGTACTTC. Amino acids: CAWSPGTGTKNIQYF.

This sequence joins TRBV5-4 and TRBJ2-7, with 7 bases lining up with TRBD1. The CDR3 contains 15 residues. V trimming: 4 bases; J trimming: 0 bases; junction bases outside the gene matches: 7. CDR1 and CDR2 from the germline V gene are SGHNT and YYREEE (reference sequence). CDR3 sequence: CASSVGQQISYEQYF. The DNA of the CDR3 is TGTGCCAGCAGCGTGGGACAGCAGATCTCCTACGAGCAGTACTTC. Complete variable domain (other parts from reference TRBV5-4 and TRBJ2-7): ETGVTQSPTHLIKTRGQQVTLRCSSQSGHNTVSWYQQALGQGPQFIFQYYREEENGRGNFPPRFSGLQFPNYSSELNVNALELDDSALYLCASSVGQQISYEQYFGPGTRLTVT.

The chain carries TRBV6-5 and TRBJ2-3; 8 bases line up with TRBD2. There are 14 residues in the CDR3. The trim removed 5 bases at V and 12 bases at J, leaving 13 bases unmatched. Looked up from germline, CDR1 is MNHEY and CDR2 is SVGAGI. The CDR3 bases are TGTGCCAGCAGTCTCTCGGGGGGGAGCGGGGGACAGTATTTT. Protein product: CASSLSGGSGGQYF.

The chain couples TRBV30 to TRBJ2-7; possibly TRBD1 or TRBD2 for D (5 bases each). Trimming cost V 2 bases and J 2 bases, with 13 bases left between them. The germline gives CDR1 GTSNPN, CDR2 SVGIG (reference sequence). This CDR3 is built from 14 residues. CDR3 nucleotides: TGTGCCTGGAGTACCCGGGACGCCGCCTACGAGCAGTACTTC. Translation: CAWSTRDAAYEQYF.

The rearrangement links TRBV11-2 to TRBJ1-1; no firm D call. This CDR3 is built from 15 residues. In germline, CDR1 is SGHAT, CDR2 FQNNGV. V was trimmed by 0 bases and J by 0 bases, leaving 8 bases between them. CDR3 amino acids: CASSLEARMNTEAFF. For the CDR3, the DNA is TGTGCCAGCAGCTTAGAGGCCAGAATGAACACTGAAGCTTTCTTT. Variable domain in full (rest from reference TRBV11-2 and TRBJ1-1): EAGVAQSPRYKIIEKRQSVAFWCNPISGHATLYWYQQILGQGPKLLIQFQNNGVVDDSQLPKDRFSAERLKGVDSTLKIQPAKLEDSAVYLCASSLEARMNTEAFFGQGTRLTVV.

The chain employs TRBV7-8 and TRBJ2-7, with D possibly TRBD2 on 5 matching bases. Germline V gene lookup returns CDR1 SGHVS and CDR2 FQNEAQ. This CDR3 has 14 amino acids. The germline V and J ends were trimmed by 5 bases and 2 bases, with 13 bases remaining between them. Here the CDR3 DNA reads TGTGCCAGCAGCCGAACCGGGAAAACCTACGAGCAGTACTTC. Its translation is CASSRTGKTYEQYF. Full variable domain (missing parts from reference TRBV7-8 and TRBJ2-7): GAGVSQSPRYKVAKRGQDVALRCDPISGHVSLFWYQQALGQGPEFLTYFQNEAQLDKSGLPSDRFFAERPEGSVSTLKIQRTQQEDSAVYLCASSRTGKTYEQYFGPGTRLTVT.

The gene calls are TRBV7-2 and TRBJ1-2; D is undetermined. V was trimmed by 2 bases and J by 4 bases, leaving 8 bases between them. Germline loops: CDR1 SGHTA, CDR2 FQGNSA. The CDR3 is made up of 13 amino acids. CDR3 in amino acids: CASSLTAGYGYTF. The CDR3 coding sequence is TGTGCCAGCAGCTTAACGGCCGGCTATGGCTACACCTTC. Supplemented by reference TRBV7-2 and TRBJ1-2, the full variable domain reads GAGVSQSPSNKVTEKGKDVELRCDPISGHTALYWYRQSLGQGLEFLIYFQGNSAPDKSGLPSDRFSAERTGGSVSTLTIQRTQQEDSAVYLCASSLTAGYGYTFGSGTRLTVV.

The rearrangement links TRBV19 to TRBJ2-5, with D perhaps given as TRBD1 or TRBD2 (5 bases each). Germline assignment: CDR1 LNHDA and CDR2 SQIVND (reference sequence). CDR3 length: 12 residues. Trimming pared 5 bases from V and 7 bases from J, leaving 11 bases between. The chain's CDR3 is CASSEGSGTQYF. CDR3 bases: TGTGCCAGTAGTGAGGGGTCGGGGACCCAGTACTTC.